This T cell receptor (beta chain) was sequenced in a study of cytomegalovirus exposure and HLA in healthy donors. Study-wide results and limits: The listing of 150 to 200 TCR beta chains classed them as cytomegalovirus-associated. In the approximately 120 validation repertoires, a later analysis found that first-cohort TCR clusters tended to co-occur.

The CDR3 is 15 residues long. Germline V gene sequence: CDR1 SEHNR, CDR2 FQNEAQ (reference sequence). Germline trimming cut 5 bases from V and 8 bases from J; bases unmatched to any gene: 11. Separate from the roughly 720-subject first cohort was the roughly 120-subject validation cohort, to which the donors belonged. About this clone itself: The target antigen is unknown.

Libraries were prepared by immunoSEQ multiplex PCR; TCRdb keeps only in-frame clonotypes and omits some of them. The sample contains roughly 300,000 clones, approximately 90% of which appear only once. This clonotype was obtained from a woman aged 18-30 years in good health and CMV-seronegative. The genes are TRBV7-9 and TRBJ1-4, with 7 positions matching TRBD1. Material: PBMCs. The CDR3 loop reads CASSPGTALEEKLFF. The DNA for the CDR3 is TGTGCCAGCAGCCCCGGGACAGCCCTAGAGGAAAAACTGTTTTTT.